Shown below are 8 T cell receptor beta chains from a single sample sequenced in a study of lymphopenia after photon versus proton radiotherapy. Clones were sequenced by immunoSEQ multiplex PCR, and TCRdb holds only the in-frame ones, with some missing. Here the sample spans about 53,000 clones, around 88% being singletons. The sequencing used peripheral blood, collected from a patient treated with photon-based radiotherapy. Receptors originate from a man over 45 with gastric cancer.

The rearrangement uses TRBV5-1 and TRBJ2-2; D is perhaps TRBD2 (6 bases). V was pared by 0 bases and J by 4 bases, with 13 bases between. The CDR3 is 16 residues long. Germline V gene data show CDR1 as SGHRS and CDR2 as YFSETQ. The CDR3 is CASSLESRRGTGELFF. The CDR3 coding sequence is TGCGCCAGCAGCTTGGAGTCCCGGCGGGGCACCGGGGAGCTGTTTTTT.

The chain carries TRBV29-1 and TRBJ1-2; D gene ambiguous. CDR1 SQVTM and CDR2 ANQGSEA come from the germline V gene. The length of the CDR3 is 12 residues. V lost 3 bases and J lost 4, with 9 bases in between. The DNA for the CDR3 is TGCAGCGTTGACTCCGGGGTCTATGGCTACACCTTC. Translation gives CSVDSGVYGYTF.

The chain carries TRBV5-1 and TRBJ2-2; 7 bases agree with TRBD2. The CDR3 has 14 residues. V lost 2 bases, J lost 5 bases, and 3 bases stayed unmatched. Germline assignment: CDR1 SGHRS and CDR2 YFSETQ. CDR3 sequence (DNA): TGCGCCAGCAGCTTCTTCGGGGGGACCGGGGAGCTGTTTTTT. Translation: CASSFFGGTGELFF.

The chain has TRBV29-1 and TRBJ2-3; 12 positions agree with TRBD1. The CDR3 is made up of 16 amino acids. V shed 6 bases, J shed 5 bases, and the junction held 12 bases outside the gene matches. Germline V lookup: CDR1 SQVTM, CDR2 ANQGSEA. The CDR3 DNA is TGCAGCGTAGAGCTCCGGGACAGGGGGCGAGGAGATACGCAGTATTTT. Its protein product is CSVELRDRGRGDTQYF.

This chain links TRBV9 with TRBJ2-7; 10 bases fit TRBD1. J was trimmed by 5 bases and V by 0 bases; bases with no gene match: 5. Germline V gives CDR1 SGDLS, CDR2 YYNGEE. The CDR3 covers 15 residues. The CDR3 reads CASSVDGQGVHEQYF. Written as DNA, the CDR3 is TGTGCCAGCAGCGTAGACGGACAGGGGGTCCACGAGCAGTACTTC.

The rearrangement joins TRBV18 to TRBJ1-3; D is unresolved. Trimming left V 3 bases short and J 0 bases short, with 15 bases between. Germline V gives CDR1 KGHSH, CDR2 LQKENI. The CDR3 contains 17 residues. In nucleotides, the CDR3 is TGTGCCAGCTCACCGATTACAGATTACATCTCTGGAAACACCATATATTTT. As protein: CASSPITDYISGNTIYF.

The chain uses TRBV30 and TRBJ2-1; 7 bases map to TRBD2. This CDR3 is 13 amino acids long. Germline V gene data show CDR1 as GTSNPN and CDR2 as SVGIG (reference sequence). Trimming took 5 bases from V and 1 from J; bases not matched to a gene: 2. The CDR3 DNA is TGTGCCTGGGGGGGGGAATCCTACAATGAGCAGTTCTTC. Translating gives CAWGGESYNEQFF.

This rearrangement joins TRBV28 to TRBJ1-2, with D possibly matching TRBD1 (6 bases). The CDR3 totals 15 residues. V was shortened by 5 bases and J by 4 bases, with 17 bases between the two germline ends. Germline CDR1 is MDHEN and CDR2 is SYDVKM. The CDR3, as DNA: TGTGCCAGCAGTCCAAATATGTCGGGGGCCTATGGCTACACCTTC. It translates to CASSPNMSGAYGYTF.